Each of the 28 T cell receptor beta chains below was sequenced from the same sample in a study of blood T cells in healthy people across ages. The use of a sample-barcoded 5' primer and a J-beta primer mix characterized a second PCR of roughly 6 to 11 cycles. TCRdb redid the calling of the 5' RACE reads with MiXCR, one entry per CDR3 protein. The table includes about 640,000 distinct CDR3 sequences, about 30% detected once. Sequencing input: blood. These receptors were obtained from an elderly woman in good health.

This clonotype was found many times. V usage is TRBV7-2 and J usage is TRBJ2-5; D is perhaps TRBD2 (5 bases). Germline values: CDR1 SGHTA, CDR2 FQGNSA. Trimming removed 0 bases at V and 4 bases at J, with 15 bases between. There are 16 residues in the CDR3. The DNA of the CDR3 is TGTGCCAGCAGCTTAGCGGGCCCTAGCCTTGCAGAGACCCAGTACTTC. Translation: CASSLAGPSLAETQYF.

This clonotype was seen a handful of times. The chain couples TRBV29-1 to TRBJ1-1; 9 bases agree with TRBD1. Germline V lookup: CDR1 SQVTM, CDR2 ANQGSEA. With V trimmed by 7 bases and J by 3 bases, 6 bases remained unmatched. The CDR3 is 13 residues long. CDR3 sequence: CSALGQGYTEAFF. CDR3 nucleotides: TGCAGCGCCTTGGGACAGGGTTACACTGAAGCTTTCTTT.

This clonotype was counted at least ten times. The rearrangement uses TRBV12-3 or TRBV12-4 and TRBJ1-2; unclear D gene. The CDR3 spans 12 residues. V shed 1 base and J shed 4 bases, with 4 bases lying between them. CDR3 in amino acids: CASSLEIYGYTF. The CDR3 DNA sequence: TGTGCCAGCAGTTTAGAAATCTATGGCTACACCTTC.

Only a few counts were recorded for this clonotype. This could be a read error, since a much larger clone is one nucleotide away. The chain recombines TRBV12-3 or TRBV12-4 with TRBJ2-1; D is perhaps TRBD2 (6 bases). The ends were cut back, 3 bases at V and 9 bases at J, with 12 bases in the middle. This CDR3 is 13 amino acids long. CDR3 in DNA: TGTGCCAGCAGTTTGATGGACGGGGGTGAGCAGTTCTTC. Its protein is CASSLMDGGEQFF.

Comment on this clonotype: An end of the junction does not agree with germline; a read error may underlie this. J is TRBJ2-1 and V is TRBV4-1; TRBD2 aligns across 8 bases. In germline, CDR1 is MGHRA, CDR2 YSYEKL. CDR3 size: 15 residues. This CDR3 reads CASSQPGLGYNEQVF. As DNA, the CDR3 is TGCGCCAGCAGCCAACCGGGACTAGGCTACAATGAGCAGGTCTTC.

Concerning this clonotype: A read error may be the cause here, since a much bigger clone is one base away. The chain links TRBV5-1 to TRBJ1-2; 7 bases map to TRBD1. There are 13 residues in the CDR3. Germline assignment: CDR1 SGHRS and CDR2 YFSETQ. Trimming removed 3 bases from V and 3 bases from J; junction bases left unmatched: 2. Here the CDR3 DNA reads TGCGCCAGCAGCTCGACAGGGCACTATGGCTACACCTTC. Its protein is CASSSTGHYGYTF.

This clonotype was observed many times. This chain uses TRBV6-2 or TRBV6-3 with TRBJ2-7, with D tentatively TRBD1 or TRBD2 (5 bases each). The ends were cut back, 2 bases at V and 5 bases at J, with 13 bases in the middle. Germline-derived CDR1 and CDR2 are MNHEY and SVGEGT. The CDR3 has 14 amino acids. CDR3 DNA: TGTGCCAGCAGTTACGGATCCAGGGACCACGAGCAGTACTTC. Translating it yields CASSYGSRDHEQYF.

The sample holds many counts of this clonotype. This chain links TRBV7-9 with TRBJ2-7; TRBD1 matches 11 bases. V shed 4 bases, J shed 0 bases, and the junction held 8 bases outside the gene matches. Germline CDR1 SEHNR, CDR2 FQNEAQ (reference sequence). CDR3 length equals 17 residues. The CDR3 region is CASSSKRGTGGSYEQYF. The DNA of the CDR3 is TGTGCCAGCAGCTCCAAAAGGGGGACAGGGGGCTCCTACGAGCAGTACTTC.

This clonotype was recorded many times. DNA for the CDR3: TGCAGCGTTGATGGGCGGGGAAACACAGATACGCAGTATTTT. Translating it yields CSVDGRGNTDTQYF. The rearrangement links TRBV29-1 to TRBJ2-3, with D maybe TRBD2 (6 bases). Germline V gene sequence: CDR1 SQVTM, CDR2 ANQGSEA. Trimming removed 3 bases at V and 2 bases at J, with 12 bases between. This CDR3 spans 14 amino acids.

J is TRBJ2-5 and V is TRBV19; a possible D gene is TRBD2 (6 bases). This CDR3 is 13 amino acids long. V lost 6 bases and J 2 bases, leaving 10 bases between the germline ends. Germline V gene sequence: CDR1 LNHDA, CDR2 SQIVND (reference sequence). The CDR3 spells CASRLAHQETQYF. CDR3 DNA sequence: TGTGCCAGTAGGCTAGCGCATCAAGAGACCCAGTACTTC.

The J gene is TRBJ2-3, the V gene TRBV28, with D possibly being TRBD1 or TRBD2 (6 bases each). The V end lost 6 bases, the J end lost 0 bases, and 19 bases lay between the germline ends. This CDR3 spans 17 amino acids. Germline values: CDR1 MDHEN, CDR2 SYDVKM. CDR3 nucleotide sequence: TGTGCCAGCAGCCGGGTAGGGGGGAGATCTAGCACAGATACGCAGTATTTT. Translation gives CASSRVGGRSSTDTQYF. The full variable domain, completed using reference TRBV28 and TRBJ2-3, is DVKVTQSSRYLVKRTGEKVFLECVQDMDHENMFWYRQDPGLGLRLIYFSYDVKMKEKGDIPEGYSVSREKKERFSLILESASTNQTSMYLCASSRVGGRSSTDTQYFGPGTRLTVL.

This clonotype has a handful of counts. This chain joins TRBV3-1 and TRBJ2-1, with 11 bases identical to TRBD2. The J call may be incorrect, as the DNA end agrees better with TRBJ2-7. CDR3 length equals 15 residues. Germline V gives CDR1 LGHDT, CDR2 YNNKEL (reference sequence). Here the CDR3 reads CASMAGTSGHNEQYF. The CDR3, as DNA: TGTGCCAGCATGGCCGGGACTAGCGGACACAATGAGCAGTACTTC.

This clonotype was counted many times. The V call is TRBV20-1, the J call TRBJ1-2; D is undetermined. Germline V CDR1 and CDR2: DFQATT, SNEGSKA (reference sequence). V lost 0 bases, J lost 4 bases, and 9 bases lay in between. This CDR3 is 13 amino acids long. Here the CDR3 reads CSARDPVGYGYTF. The CDR3 DNA reads as TGCAGTGCTAGAGATCCAGTTGGCTATGGCTACACCTTC.

The gene calls are TRBV12-3 or TRBV12-4 and TRBJ2-3; D is tentatively TRBD1 or TRBD2 (6 bases each). With 7 bases removed from V and 13 bases from J, the gap between germline ends came to 24 bases. This CDR3 has 14 residues. CDR3 sequence (DNA): TGTGCCAGCACCACTGGAGGGGGTTCAGATGCGGAGTATTTT. This codes for CASTTGGGSDAEYF.

Here the CDR3 DNA reads TGCAGTGCAACGGGACTAGCAAGAGAGACCCAGTACTTC. It translates to CSATGLARETQYF. The V gene is TRBV20-1, the J gene TRBJ2-5, with TRBD2 identical over 9 bases. Germline CDR1 is DFQATT and CDR2 is SNEGSKA (reference sequence). With V trimmed by 6 bases and J by 4 bases, 6 bases remained unmatched. This CDR3 spans 13 amino acids.

A note on this clonotype: With a much larger clone just one base away, this may be a read error. The gene calls are TRBV10-3 and TRBJ2-7; D is possibly TRBD1 (6 bases). The CDR3 runs to 14 residues. Germline V gives CDR1 ENHRY, CDR2 SYGVKD. The CDR3 region has the DNA TGTGCCGTCAGAGAGGGGGTCAGCTCCTACGAGCAGTACTTC. Translating gives CAVREGVSSYEQYF.

The chain carries TRBV28 and TRBJ2-3, with D hard to call. Deletions cut 3 bases from V and 3 bases from J, with 7 bases between. Germline V gives CDR1 MDHEN, CDR2 SYDVKM. This CDR3 region has 13 residues. The CDR3 nucleotides read TGTGCCAGCAGTTTCCCTTTAACAGATACGCAGTATTTT. It translates to CASSFPLTDTQYF.

There are many counts of this clonotype. The chain carries TRBV6-6 and TRBJ1-6; 10 nucleotides agree with TRBD1. V lost 7 bases, J lost 10 bases, and 13 bases stayed unmatched. The CDR3 totals 16 residues. Germline-derived CDR1 and CDR2 are MNHNY and SVGAGI (reference sequence). CDR3 protein: CASMRGQGNAYSPLHF. The CDR3 DNA follows: TGTGCCAGCATGCGGGGACAGGGGAATGCCTACTCACCCCTCCACTTT.

As concerns this clonotype: This may arise from a read error, as a much more abundant clone is one base away. The chain couples TRBV20-1 to TRBJ2-5; 7 nucleotides match TRBD2. Gene TRBJ2-7 matches the end of the DNA better, so the J call may be wrong. From germline, CDR1 is DFQATT and CDR2 SNEGSKA (reference sequence). The CDR3 totals 12 residues. CDR3 bases: TGCAGGGCTCGAGCGGGGTACTACGAGCAGTACTTC. Its protein is CRARAGYYEQYF.

This clonotype was picked up many times. V usage is TRBV2 and J usage is TRBJ2-3; possibly TRBD1 for D (5 bases). The CDR3 has 11 amino acids. Trimming pared 9 bases from V and 9 bases from J, leaving 13 bases between. Germline lookup yields CDR1 SNHLY and CDR2 FYNNEI. For the CDR3, the DNA is TGTGCCAGAAGGGTCCAGGGCACGCAGTATTTT. The encoded protein is CARRVQGTQYF. The full variable domain, completed using reference TRBV2 and TRBJ2-3, is EPEVTQTPSHQVTQMGQEVILRCVPISNHLYFYWYRQILGQKVEFLVSFYNNEISEKSEIFDDQFSVERPDGSNFTLKIRSTKLEDSAMYFCARRVQGTQYFGPGTRLTVL.

This clonotype has at least ten counts. This chain connects TRBV5-1 to TRBJ2-7; 8 nucleotides align to TRBD1. Losses at the gene ends were 0 bases for V and 6 bases for J; bases not matched to a gene: 5. The CDR3 consists of 14 residues. The germline V gene encodes CDR1 SGHRS and CDR2 YFSETQ. This CDR3 is CASSLGDRLSEQYF. The CDR3 DNA follows: TGCGCCAGCAGCTTGGGGGACAGGTTGAGCGAGCAGTACTTC. Full variable domain (remainder filled in from reference TRBV5-1 and TRBJ2-7): KAGVTQTPRYLIKTRGQQVTLSCSPISGHRSVSWYQQTPGQGLQFLFEYFSETQRNKGNFPGRFSGRQFSNSRSEMNVSTLELGDSALYLCASSLGDRLSEQYFGPGTRLTVT.

Many counts were recorded for this clonotype. CDR3 coding DNA: TGTGCCAGCACCCCCACCCTGCAGGGGGCCTATGGCTACACCTTC. This gives the protein CASTPTLQGAYGYTF. This rearrangement joins TRBV12-3 or TRBV12-4 to TRBJ1-2, with 8 positions matching TRBD1. Trimming cost V 7 bases and J 4 bases; bases outside gene matches: 11. The CDR3 spans 15 residues.

The sample holds many counts of this clonotype. This chain links TRBV20-1 with TRBJ2-1, with D uncertain. V was cut by 5 bases and J by 0 bases, with 11 bases left in between. The CDR3 loop spans 14 amino acids. In germline, CDR1 is DFQATT, CDR2 SNEGSKA (reference sequence). CDR3 loop: CSASLYGSYNEQFF. CDR3 DNA sequence: TGCAGTGCTTCACTCTACGGCTCCTACAATGAGCAGTTCTTC.

This clonotype was seen a single time. Just one base apart from a much larger clone, this may be a read error. J is TRBJ2-5 and V is TRBV20-1, with TRBD1 identical over 10 bases. Germline V gene data show CDR1 as DFQATT and CDR2 as SNEGSKA (reference sequence). The CDR3 has 14 amino acids. V lost 6 bases to trimming and J lost 11 bases; unmatched junction nucleotides: 15. CDR3 loop: CSAPGDRGTNEQYF. In nucleotides, the CDR3 is TGCAGTGCCCCCGGGGACAGGGGTACCAATGAGCAGTACTTC.

This clonotype appeared many times. CDR3 sequence (DNA): TGTGCCATCAGTGAGTCTGGAGACCAAGAGACCCAGTACTTC. Translating gives CAISESGDQETQYF. This rearrangement joins TRBV10-3 to TRBJ2-5; unclear D gene. Germline V gene data show CDR1 as ENHRY and CDR2 as SYGVKD. The V end lost 0 bases, the J end lost 0 bases, and 5 bases lay between the germline ends. The CDR3 is made up of 14 amino acids.

In this sample, this clonotype turned up a few times. A much larger clone lies one base from this, so it may be a read error. J is TRBJ2-1 and V is TRBV29-1; D may match TRBD1 or TRBD2 (6 bases each). The DNA end is more similar to TRBJ2-7, so the J call may be wrong. Germline V gene data show CDR1 as SQVTM and CDR2 as ANQGSEA. This CDR3 has 15 amino acids. CDR3: CSVARQDYSYNEQYF. As DNA, the CDR3 is TGCAGCGTCGCCCGACAGGACTACTCCTACAATGAGCAGTACTTC.

This clonotype was counted ten times or more. The rearrangement uses TRBV5-1 and TRBJ2-5; 11 positions agree with TRBD2. Trimming at V came to 6 bases and at J to 1 base, leaving 5 bases not matched to a gene. Germline CDR1 is SGHRS and CDR2 is YFSETQ. CDR3 length: 15 residues. CDR3 sequence reads: CASTTSGGSQETQYF. The CDR3 DNA reads as TGCGCCAGCACCACTAGCGGGGGATCCCAAGAGACCCAGTACTTC.

This clonotype was counted a few times. The J gene is TRBJ1-2, the V gene TRBV2; 9 nucleotides line up with TRBD1. The CDR3 has 16 residues. The germline CDR1 and CDR2 sequences are SNHLY and FYNNEI. Losses at the gene ends were 5 bases for V and 3 bases for J; bases not matched to a gene: 10. For the CDR3, the DNA is TGTGCCAGCAGTTTTCCTCCGACAGGGGGGGACTATGGCTACACCTTC. Its translation is CASSFPPTGGDYGYTF.